The entry below gives a single T cell receptor beta chain sequence along with its context. Its antigen is still unknown. V lost 2 bases and J lost 5, with 11 bases in between. This CDR3 region has 13 residues. Per the germline V gene, CDR1 is SGHTS and CDR2 is YDEGEE. It was from 2 million PBMCs stored at -80 C that the unsorted libraries were obtained. A 10-nucleotide random UMI tagged transcripts in template-switch 5'RACE cDNA synthesis. Sequencing runs each yielded over 170 million TCR-beta sequences from 15-18 subjects. From the 5' RACE reads, TCRdb called clonotypes with MiXCR, one entry per CDR3 protein. The data contain around 46,000 distinct CDR3 sequences, under 30% of them singletons. These data are taken from a study of neurological immune-mediated disorders. Study findings and constraints: No CDR3 amino acid sequences were shared by expanded clones across subjects, suggesting private repertoires in all groups.

The clonotype was recovered from a woman in her sixties or seventies in good health. The sequenced material came from PBMCs. This chain joins TRBV5-8 and TRBJ2-7; tentatively, D is TRBD1 (6 bases). For the CDR3, the DNA is TGTGCCAGCAGCTTCGGCCAGGGGAACGAGCAGTACTTC. It translates to CASSFGQGNEQYF.